Listed here are 11 T cell receptor beta chains from one sample, sequenced in a study of blood T cell repertoires in COVID-19. Clones were read by immunoSEQ multiplex PCR, and TCRdb kept only the in-frame ones, dropping some. The sample records approximately 400,000 clones, 70% to 90% being singletons. The specimen was PBMCs or T cells enriched from blood (not recorded which). The origin of the receptors is a man between 25 and 39 years old who had recovered from COVID-19.

The chain employs TRBV9 and TRBJ2-2; no definite D call. CDR1 SGDLS and CDR2 YYNGEE come from the germline V gene. The CDR3 loop spans 17 amino acids. Trimming pared 2 bases from V and 7 bases from J, leaving 21 bases between. The CDR3 sequence: CASSVDTPGRKVGELFF. CDR3 sequence (DNA): TGTGCCAGCAGCGTCGACACCCCTGGAAGGAAGGTCGGGGAGCTGTTTTTT.

The V and J genes are TRBV10-3 and TRBJ1-1; TRBD1 matches at 7 bases. This CDR3 contains 14 residues. The V segment lost 5 bases and the J segment 1 base; nucleotides outside the gene matches: 4. The germline CDR1 and CDR2 sequences are ENHRY and SYGVKD. The CDR3 protein is CAISWTGANTEAFF. The CDR3 DNA sequence: TGTGCCATCAGTTGGACAGGAGCGAACACTGAAGCTTTCTTT.

The chain employs TRBV7-2 and TRBJ2-7; 8 bases are shared with TRBD1. Trimming removed 7 bases from V and 3 bases from J; junction bases left unmatched: 11. CDR1 SGHTA and CDR2 FQGNSA come from the germline V gene. The CDR3 consists of 15 residues. The CDR3 bases are TGTGCCAGCACCGCGGCGGGACAGGTTGGCTACGAGCAGTACTTC. Translated, it gives CASTAAGQVGYEQYF. Together with reference TRBV7-2 and TRBJ2-7, the CDR3 gives the full variable domain: GAGVSQSPSNKVTEKGKDVELRCDPISGHTALYWYRQSLGQGLEFLIYFQGNSAPDKSGLPSDRFSAERTGGSVSTLTIQRTQQEDSAVYLCASTAAGQVGYEQYFGPGTRLTVT.

A remark on this clone: Other nucleotide sequences from this sample produce the same CDR3. V and J are TRBV19 and TRBJ1-2; TRBD1 matches 7 bases. Germline V lookup: CDR1 LNHDA, CDR2 SQIVND (reference sequence). CDR3 length: 14 amino acids. Unmatched junction bases numbered 4, after V lost 6 bases and J lost 0 bases. CDR3: CASSRDRANYGYTF. CDR3 bases: TGTGCCAGTAGCCGGGACAGAGCTAACTATGGCTACACCTTC.

The chain recombines TRBV27 with TRBJ1-4, with D possibly matching TRBD1 (6 bases). Germline CDR1 reads MNHEY; CDR2 reads SMNVEV (reference sequence). CDR3 size: 18 residues. Trimming removed 0 bases from V and 3 bases from J, with 17 bases in between. In nucleotides, the CDR3 is TGTGCCAGCAGTTTATCGATAAATCTACAGGGCCCTAATGAAAAACTGTTTTTT. It specifies CASSLSINLQGPNEKLFF.

V and J are TRBV6-5 and TRBJ2-1; D unclear. CDR3 length: 13 residues. With 4 bases removed from V and 6 bases from J, the gap between germline ends came to 10 bases. Germline loops: CDR1 MNHEY, CDR2 SVGAGI. CDR3 sequence (DNA): TGTGCCAGCAGTTCCCGTCTGTCCAATGAGCAGTTCTTC. Its translation: CASSSRLSNEQFF.

The chain recombines TRBV5-1 with TRBJ2-1; TRBD2 is a possible D gene (6 bases). Trimming shortened V by 3 bases and J by 0 bases, and 7 bases separated the two germline ends. The CDR3 runs to 14 residues. From germline, CDR1 is SGHRS and CDR2 YFSETQ. CDR3 DNA sequence: TGCGCCAGCAGCTCCGGGGGCTCCTACAATGAGCAGTTCTTC. It specifies CASSSGGSYNEQFF.

V is TRBV7-2 and J is TRBJ1-5; possible D gene TRBD1, 6 bases. Germline CDR1 SGHTA, CDR2 FQGNSA. V dropped 1 base and J dropped 3 bases, with 10 bases sitting between them. This CDR3 has 15 residues. In nucleotides, the CDR3 is TGTGCCAGCAGCTTAGTCTCAGGGGCCAATCAGCCCCAGCATTTT. This encodes CASSLVSGANQPQHF. The full variable domain, completed using reference TRBV7-2 and TRBJ1-5, is GAGVSQSPSNKVTEKGKDVELRCDPISGHTALYWYRQSLGQGLEFLIYFQGNSAPDKSGLPSDRFSAERTGGSVSTLTIQRTQQEDSAVYLCASSLVSGANQPQHFGDGTRLSIL.

This clone was seen a handful of times. V usage is TRBV3-1 (or the pseudogene TRBV3-2) and J usage is TRBJ1-2, with D perhaps matching TRBD1 (6 bases). From germline, CDR1 is LGHDT and CDR2 YNNKEL (reference sequence). Trimming took off 5 bases at V and 0 bases at J, with 10 bases between the two ends. This CDR3 comprises 14 residues. The DNA for the CDR3 is TGTGCCAGCAGCTTCGGACAGCCTAACTATGGCTACACCTTC. This encodes CASSFGQPNYGYTF.

The V gene is TRBV7-9, the J gene TRBJ1-3, with D uncertain. The CDR3 consists of 14 residues. The V gene lost 6 bases and the J gene lost 0 bases, with 9 bases spanning the gap. The germline V gene encodes CDR1 SEHNR and CDR2 FQNEAQ (reference sequence). The CDR3 spells CASSSDSSGNTIYF. Here the CDR3 DNA reads TGTGCCAGCAGTTCTGATAGCTCTGGAAACACCATATATTTT. The entire variable domain, with the rest obtained from reference TRBV7-9 and TRBJ1-3, is as follows: DTGVSQNPRHKITKRGQNVTFRCDPISEHNRLYWYRQTLGQGPEFLTYFQNEAQLEKSRLLSDRFSAERPKGSFSTLEIQRTEQGDSAMYLCASSSDSSGNTIYFGEGSWLTVV.

The rearrangement links TRBV24-1 to TRBJ1-1, with D possibly being TRBD1 (6 bases). The germline CDR1 and CDR2 sequences are KGHDR and SFDVKD. This CDR3 spans 15 amino acids. With 5 bases removed from V and 5 bases from J, the gap between germline ends came to 17 bases. The CDR3 DNA sequence: TGTGCCACCAGTGTCGACCAACAGGGTACGACTGAAGCTTTCTTT. This translates into CATSVDQQGTTEAFF.